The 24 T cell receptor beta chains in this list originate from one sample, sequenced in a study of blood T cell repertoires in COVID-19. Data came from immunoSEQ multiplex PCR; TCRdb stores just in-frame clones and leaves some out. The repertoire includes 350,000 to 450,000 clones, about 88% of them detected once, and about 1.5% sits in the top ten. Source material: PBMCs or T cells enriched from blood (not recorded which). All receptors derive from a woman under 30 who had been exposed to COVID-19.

DNA for the CDR3: TGTGCCAGCAGCCAAGATCTTTTGAGGGAGCAGTACTTC. Amino acids: CASSQDLLREQYF. The chain combines TRBV14 with TRBJ2-7; D gene ambiguous. Trimming removed 0 bases from V and 7 bases from J, with 10 bases in between. The CDR3 totals 13 residues. Germline V gene sequence: CDR1 SGHDN, CDR2 FVKESK.

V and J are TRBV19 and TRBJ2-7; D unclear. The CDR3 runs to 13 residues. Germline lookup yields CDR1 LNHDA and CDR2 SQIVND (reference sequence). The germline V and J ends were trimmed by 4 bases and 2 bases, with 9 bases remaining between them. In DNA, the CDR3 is TGTGCCAGTAGTACTCGACTTACCTACGAGCAGTACTTC. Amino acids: CASSTRLTYEQYF.

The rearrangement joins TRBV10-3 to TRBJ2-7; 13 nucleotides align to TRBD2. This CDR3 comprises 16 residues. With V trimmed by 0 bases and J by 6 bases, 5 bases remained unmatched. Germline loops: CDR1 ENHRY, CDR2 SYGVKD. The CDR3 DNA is TGTGCCATCAGTGAGTCGGGGGGACTAGCGGGAACCGAGCAGTACTTC. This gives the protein CAISESGGLAGTEQYF.

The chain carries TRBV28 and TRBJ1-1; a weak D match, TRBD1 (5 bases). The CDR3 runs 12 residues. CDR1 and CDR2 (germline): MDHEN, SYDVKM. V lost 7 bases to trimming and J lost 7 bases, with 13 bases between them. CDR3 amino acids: CASTPRGGEAFF. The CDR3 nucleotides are TGTGCCAGCACCCCTAGGGGCGGTGAAGCTTTCTTT.

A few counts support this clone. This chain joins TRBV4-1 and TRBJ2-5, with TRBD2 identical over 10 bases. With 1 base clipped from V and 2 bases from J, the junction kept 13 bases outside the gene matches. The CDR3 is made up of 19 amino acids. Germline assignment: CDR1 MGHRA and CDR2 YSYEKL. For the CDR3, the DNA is TGCGCCAGCAGCCAAGGGACCCTAGCGGGGGTTAGAGGGCAAGAGACCCAGTACTTC. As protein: CASSQGTLAGVRGQETQYF.

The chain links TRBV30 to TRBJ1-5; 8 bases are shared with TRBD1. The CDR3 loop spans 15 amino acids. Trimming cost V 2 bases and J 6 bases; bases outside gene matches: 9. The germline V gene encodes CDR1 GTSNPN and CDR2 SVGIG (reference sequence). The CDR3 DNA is TGTGCCTGGAGTTTTCCGGACAGGGTGGGTCAGCCCCAGCATTTT. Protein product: CAWSFPDRVGQPQHF.

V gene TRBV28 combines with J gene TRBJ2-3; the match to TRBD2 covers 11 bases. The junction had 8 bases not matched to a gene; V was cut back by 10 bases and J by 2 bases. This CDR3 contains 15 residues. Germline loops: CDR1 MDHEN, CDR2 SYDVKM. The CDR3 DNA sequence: TGTGCCACCTCCACTAGCGGGGGCTACACAGATACGCAGTATTTT. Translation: CATSTSGGYTDTQYF.

CDR3 protein: CASSHRDRNSPLHF. The CDR3 DNA sequence: TGTGCCAGCAGTCACCGGGACAGGAATTCACCCCTCCACTTT. The V gene is TRBV3-1 (or the pseudogene TRBV3-2), the J gene TRBJ1-6; TRBD1 matches 8 bases. The CDR3 is made up of 14 amino acids. The V gene's germline CDR1 is LGHDT and CDR2 YNNKEL (reference sequence). V lost 6 bases, J lost 7 bases, and 5 bases stayed unmatched.

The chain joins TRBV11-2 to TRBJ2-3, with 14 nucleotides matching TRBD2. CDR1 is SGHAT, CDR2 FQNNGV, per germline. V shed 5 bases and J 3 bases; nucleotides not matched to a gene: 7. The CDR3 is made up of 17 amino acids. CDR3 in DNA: TGTGCCAGCAGCCGGAGCCGACTAGCGGGAGGGACAGATACGCAGTATTTT. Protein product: CASSRSRLAGGTDTQYF.

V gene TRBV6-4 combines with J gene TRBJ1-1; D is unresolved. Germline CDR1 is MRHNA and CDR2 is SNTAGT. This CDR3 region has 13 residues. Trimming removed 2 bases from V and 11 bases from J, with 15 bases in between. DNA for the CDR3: TGTGCCAGCAGTGACCAGAGCGGTATGAGCGCTTTCTTT. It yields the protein CASSDQSGMSAFF.

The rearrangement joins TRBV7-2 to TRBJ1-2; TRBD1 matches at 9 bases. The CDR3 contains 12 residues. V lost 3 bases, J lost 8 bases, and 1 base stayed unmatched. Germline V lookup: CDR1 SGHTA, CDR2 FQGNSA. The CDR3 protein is CASSFTGGGYTF. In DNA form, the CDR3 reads TGTGCCAGCAGCTTTACAGGGGGCGGCTACACCTTC.

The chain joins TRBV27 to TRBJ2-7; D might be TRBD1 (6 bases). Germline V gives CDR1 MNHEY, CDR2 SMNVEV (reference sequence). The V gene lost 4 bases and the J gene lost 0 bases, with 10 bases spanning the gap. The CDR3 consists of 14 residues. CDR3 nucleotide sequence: TGTGCCAGCAGTTCCGACAGGCTCTCCTACGAGCAGTACTTC. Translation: CASSSDRLSYEQYF.

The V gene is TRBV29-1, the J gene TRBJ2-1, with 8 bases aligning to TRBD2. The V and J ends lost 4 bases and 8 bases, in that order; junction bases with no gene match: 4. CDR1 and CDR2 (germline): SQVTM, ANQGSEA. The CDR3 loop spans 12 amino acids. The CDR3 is CSVGGLVDEQFF. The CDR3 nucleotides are TGCAGCGTTGGGGGACTAGTCGATGAGCAGTTCTTC.

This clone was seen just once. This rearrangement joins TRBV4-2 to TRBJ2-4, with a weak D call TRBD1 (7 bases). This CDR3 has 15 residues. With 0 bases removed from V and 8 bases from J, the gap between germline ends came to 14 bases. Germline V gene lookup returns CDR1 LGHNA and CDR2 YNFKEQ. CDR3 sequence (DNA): TGTGCCAGCAGCCAAGATCAGGGCAGGGGGGACATTCAGTACTTC. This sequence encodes CASSQDQGRGDIQYF.

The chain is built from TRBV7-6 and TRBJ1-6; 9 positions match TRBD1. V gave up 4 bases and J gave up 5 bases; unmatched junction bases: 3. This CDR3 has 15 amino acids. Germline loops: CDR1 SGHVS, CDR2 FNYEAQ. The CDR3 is CASSSRQGDNSPLHF. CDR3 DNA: TGTGCCAGCAGCTCAAGACAGGGGGATAATTCACCCCTCCACTTT.

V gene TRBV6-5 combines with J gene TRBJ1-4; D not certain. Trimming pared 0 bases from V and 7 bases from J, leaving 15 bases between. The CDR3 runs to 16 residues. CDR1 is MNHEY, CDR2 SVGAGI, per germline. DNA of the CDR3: TGTGCCAGCAGTTACTCGTGGGAGGGATTAGGTGAAAAACTGTTTTTT. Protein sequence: CASSYSWEGLGEKLFF.

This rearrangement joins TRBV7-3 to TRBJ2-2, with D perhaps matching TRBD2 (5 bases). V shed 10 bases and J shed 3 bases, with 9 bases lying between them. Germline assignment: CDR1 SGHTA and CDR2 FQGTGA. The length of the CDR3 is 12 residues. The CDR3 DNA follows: TGTGCCACAAAGAGGGACACCGGGGAGCTGTTTTTT. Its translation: CATKRDTGELFF.

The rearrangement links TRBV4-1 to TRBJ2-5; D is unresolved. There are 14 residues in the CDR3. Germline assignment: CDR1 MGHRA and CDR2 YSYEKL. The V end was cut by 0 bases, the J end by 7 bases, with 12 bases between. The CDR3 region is CASSQDSGLGTQYF. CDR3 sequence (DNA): TGCGCCAGCAGCCAAGATTCAGGTTTAGGGACCCAGTACTTC.

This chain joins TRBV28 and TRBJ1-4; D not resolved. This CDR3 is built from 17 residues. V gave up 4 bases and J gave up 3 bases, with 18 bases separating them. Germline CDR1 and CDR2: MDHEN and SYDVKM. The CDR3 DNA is TGTGCCAGCAGTTCCCCCCATGCGGGTATGGCTAATGAAAAACTGTTTTTT. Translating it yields CASSSPHAGMANEKLFF.

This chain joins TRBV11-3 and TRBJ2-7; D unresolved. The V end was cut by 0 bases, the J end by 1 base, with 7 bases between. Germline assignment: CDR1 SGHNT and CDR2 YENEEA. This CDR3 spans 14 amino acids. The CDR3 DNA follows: TGTGCCAGCAGCTTAGATGGCACATCCTACGAGCAGTACTTC. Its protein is CASSLDGTSYEQYF.

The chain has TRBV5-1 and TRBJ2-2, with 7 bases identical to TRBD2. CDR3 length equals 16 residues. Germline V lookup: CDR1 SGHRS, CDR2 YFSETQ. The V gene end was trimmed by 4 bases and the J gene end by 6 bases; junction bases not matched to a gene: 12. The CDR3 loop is CASSLGLDFIPGELFF. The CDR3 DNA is TGCGCCAGCAGCCTCGGACTAGACTTCATCCCCGGGGAGCTGTTTTTT.

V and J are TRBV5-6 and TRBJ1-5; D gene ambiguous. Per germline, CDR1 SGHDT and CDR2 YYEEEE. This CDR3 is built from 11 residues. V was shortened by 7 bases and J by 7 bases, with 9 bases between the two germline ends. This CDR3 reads CASPCGQPQHF. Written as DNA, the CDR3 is TGTGCCAGCCCCTGCGGCCAGCCCCAGCATTTT.

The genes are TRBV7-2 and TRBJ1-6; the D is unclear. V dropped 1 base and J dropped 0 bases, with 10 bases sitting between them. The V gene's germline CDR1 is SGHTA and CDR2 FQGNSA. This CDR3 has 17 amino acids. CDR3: CASSLEIASSYNSPLHF. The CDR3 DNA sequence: TGTGCCAGCAGCTTAGAGATTGCCAGCTCCTATAATTCACCCCTCCACTTT.

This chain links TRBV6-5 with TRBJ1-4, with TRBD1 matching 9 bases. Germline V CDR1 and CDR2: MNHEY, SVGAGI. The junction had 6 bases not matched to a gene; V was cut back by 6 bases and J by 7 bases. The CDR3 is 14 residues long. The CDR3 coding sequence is TGTGCCAGCAGGCGACAGGGGGGTAGTGAAAAACTGTTTTTT. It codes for CASRRQGGSEKLFF.